This T cell receptor (beta chain) emerged from a study of PD-L1 blockade in urothelial cancer. Study summary: Median blood clonality was around 0.074, with 82,636 unique TCRs.

The CDR3 covers 16 residues. Germline CDR1 is SGHTA and CDR2 is FQGNSA. The V end was cut by 1 base, the J end by 2 bases, with 15 bases between. Sequencing was performed with immunoSEQ multiplex PCR; in TCRdb, only in-frame clones are kept and a portion is missing. The sample consists of more than 85,000 clones, about nine tenths of them appearing once. This receptor was obtained from a woman aged 80 or over with urothelial cancer. The source material was PBMCs, sampled around atezolizumab (anti-PD-L1) treatment. The rearrangement links TRBV7-2 to TRBJ2-7; D is perhaps TRBD2 (6 bases). CDR3 nucleotide sequence: TGTGCCAGCAGCTTAGTGGTCGGGAGTCCCCCCTACGAGCAGTACTTC. It codes for CASSLVVGSPPYEQYF.